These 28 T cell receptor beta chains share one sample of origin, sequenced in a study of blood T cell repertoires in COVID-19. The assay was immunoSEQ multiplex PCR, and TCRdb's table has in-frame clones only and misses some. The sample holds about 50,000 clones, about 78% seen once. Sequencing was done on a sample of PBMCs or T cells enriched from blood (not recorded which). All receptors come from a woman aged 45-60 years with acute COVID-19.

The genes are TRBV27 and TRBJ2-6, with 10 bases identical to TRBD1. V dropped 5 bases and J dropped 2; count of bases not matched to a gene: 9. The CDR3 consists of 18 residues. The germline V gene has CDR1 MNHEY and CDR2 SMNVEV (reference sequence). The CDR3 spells CASSPIDRGLTGANVLTF. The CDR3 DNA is TGTGCCAGCAGTCCGATCGACAGGGGGCTAACTGGGGCCAACGTCCTGACTTTC.

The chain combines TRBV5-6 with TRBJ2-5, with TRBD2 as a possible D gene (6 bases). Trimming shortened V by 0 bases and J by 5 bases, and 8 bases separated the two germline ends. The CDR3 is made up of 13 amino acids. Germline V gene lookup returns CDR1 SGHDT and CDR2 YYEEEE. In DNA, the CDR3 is TGTGCCAGCAGCTTGGGGAGGGTGGAGACCCAGTACTTC. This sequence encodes CASSLGRVETQYF.

The CDR3 is CASSFYTVQETQYF. The CDR3 DNA reads as TGTGCCAGCAGCTTTTATACAGTCCAAGAGACCCAGTACTTC. This chain joins TRBV5-4 and TRBJ2-5; D remains unclear. The CDR3 length is 14 residues. Trimming shortened V by 2 bases and J by 1 base, and 9 bases separated the two germline ends. CDR1 is SGHNT, CDR2 YYREEE, per germline (reference sequence).

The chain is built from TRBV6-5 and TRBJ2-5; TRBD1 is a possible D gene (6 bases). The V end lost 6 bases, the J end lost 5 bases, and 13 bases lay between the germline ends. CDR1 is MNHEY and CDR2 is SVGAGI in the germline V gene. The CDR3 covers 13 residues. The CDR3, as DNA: TGTGCCAGCAGCATGCAGGGGTTGGAGACCCAGTACTTC. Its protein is CASSMQGLETQYF.

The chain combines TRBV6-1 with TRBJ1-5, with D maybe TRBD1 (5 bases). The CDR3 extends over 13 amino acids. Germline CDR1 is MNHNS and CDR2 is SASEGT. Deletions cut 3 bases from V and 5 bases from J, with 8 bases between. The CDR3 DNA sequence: TGTGCCAGCAGTGACAGGGCCCATCAGCCCCAGCATTTT. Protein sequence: CASSDRAHQPQHF.

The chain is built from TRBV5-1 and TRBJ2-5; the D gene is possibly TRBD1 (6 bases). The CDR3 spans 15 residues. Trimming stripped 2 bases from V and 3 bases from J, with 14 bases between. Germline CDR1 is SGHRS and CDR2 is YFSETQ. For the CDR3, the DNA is TGCGCCAGCAGCTTCGTGACAGGACTGAAAGAGACCCAGTACTTC. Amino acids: CASSFVTGLKETQYF.

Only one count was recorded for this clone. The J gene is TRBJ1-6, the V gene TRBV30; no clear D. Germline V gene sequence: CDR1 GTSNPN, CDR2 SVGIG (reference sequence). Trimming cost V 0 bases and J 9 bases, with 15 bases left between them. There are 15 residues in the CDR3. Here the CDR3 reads CAWSVSRGRVSPLHF. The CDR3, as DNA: TGTGCCTGGAGTGTTTCCCGTGGCCGGGTTTCACCCCTCCACTTT. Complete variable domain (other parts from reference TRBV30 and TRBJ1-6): SQTIHQWPATLVQPVGSPLSLECTVEGTSNPNLYWYRQAAGRGLQLLFYSVGIGQISSEVPQNLSASRPQDRQFILSSKKLLLSDSGFYLCAWSVSRGRVSPLHFGNGTRLTVT.

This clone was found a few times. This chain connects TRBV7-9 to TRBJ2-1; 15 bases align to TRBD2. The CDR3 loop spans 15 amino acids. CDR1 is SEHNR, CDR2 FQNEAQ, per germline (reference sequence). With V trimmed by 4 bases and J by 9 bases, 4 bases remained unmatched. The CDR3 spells CASSWTSGGASEQFF. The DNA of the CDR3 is TGTGCCAGCAGCTGGACTAGCGGGGGGGCGAGTGAGCAGTTCTTC.

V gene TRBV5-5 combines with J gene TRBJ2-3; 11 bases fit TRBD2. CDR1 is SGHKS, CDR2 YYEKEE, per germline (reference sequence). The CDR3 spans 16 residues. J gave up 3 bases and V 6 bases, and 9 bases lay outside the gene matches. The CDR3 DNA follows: TGTGCCAGCACCAGACAAACTAGCGGGGGAACAGATACGCAGTATTTT. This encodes CASTRQTSGGTDTQYF.

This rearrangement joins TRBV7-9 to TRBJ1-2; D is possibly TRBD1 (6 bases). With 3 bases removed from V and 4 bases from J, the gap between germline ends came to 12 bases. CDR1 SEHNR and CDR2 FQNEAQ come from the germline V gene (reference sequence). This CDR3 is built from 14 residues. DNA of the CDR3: TGTGCCAGCAGCTTGCAGGGGCCAGGCTATGGCTACACCTTC. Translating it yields CASSLQGPGYGYTF.

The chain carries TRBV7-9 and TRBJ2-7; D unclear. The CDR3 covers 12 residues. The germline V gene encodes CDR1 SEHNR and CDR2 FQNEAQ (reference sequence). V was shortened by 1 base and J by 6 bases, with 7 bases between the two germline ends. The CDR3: CASSLGRREQYF. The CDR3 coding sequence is TGTGCCAGCAGCTTAGGCAGGCGCGAGCAGTACTTC.

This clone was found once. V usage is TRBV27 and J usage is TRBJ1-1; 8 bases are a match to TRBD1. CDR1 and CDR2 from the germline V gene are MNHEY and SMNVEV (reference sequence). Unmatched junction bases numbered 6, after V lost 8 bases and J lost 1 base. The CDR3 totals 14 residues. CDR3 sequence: CASASGGPNTEAFF. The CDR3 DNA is TGTGCCAGCGCCTCAGGGGGCCCGAACACTGAAGCTTTCTTT.

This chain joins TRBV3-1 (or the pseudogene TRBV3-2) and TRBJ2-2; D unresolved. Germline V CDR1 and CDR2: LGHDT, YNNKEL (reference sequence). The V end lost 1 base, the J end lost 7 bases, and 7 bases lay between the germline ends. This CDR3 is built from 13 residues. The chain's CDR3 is CASSQVRHGELFF. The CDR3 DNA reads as TGTGCCAGCAGCCAAGTCAGGCACGGGGAGCTGTTTTTT.

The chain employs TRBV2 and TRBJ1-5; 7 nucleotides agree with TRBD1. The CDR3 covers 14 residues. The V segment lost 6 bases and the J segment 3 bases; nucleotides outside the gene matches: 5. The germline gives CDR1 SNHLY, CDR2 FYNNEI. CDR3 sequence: CASSPDRNNQPQHF. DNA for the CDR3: TGTGCCAGCAGCCCGGACAGGAACAATCAGCCCCAGCATTTT.

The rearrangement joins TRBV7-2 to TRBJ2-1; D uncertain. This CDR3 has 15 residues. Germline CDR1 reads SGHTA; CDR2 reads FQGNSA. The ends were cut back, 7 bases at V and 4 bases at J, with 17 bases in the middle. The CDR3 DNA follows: TGTGCCAGCACCCCAGACCGGCGGAGTTACAATGAGCAGTTCTTC. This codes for CASTPDRRSYNEQFF.

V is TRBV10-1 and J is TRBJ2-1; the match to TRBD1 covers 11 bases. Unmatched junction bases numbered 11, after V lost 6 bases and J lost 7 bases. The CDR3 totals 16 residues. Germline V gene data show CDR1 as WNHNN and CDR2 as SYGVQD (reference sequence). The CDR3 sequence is CASSYLRDRGLNEQFF. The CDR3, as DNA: TGCGCCAGCAGCTACCTCCGGGACAGGGGGTTGAATGAGCAGTTCTTC.

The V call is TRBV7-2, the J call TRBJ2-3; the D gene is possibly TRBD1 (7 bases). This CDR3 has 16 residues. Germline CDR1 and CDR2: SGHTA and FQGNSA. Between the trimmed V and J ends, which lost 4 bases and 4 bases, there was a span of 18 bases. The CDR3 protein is CASSSKTAGGSDTQYF. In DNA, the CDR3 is TGTGCCAGCAGCTCAAAGACGGCAGGGGGGTCAGATACGCAGTATTTT.

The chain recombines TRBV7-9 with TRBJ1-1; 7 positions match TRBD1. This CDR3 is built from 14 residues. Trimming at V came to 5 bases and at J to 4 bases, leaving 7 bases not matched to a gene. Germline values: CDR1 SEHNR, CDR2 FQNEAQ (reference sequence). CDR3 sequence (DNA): TGTGCCAGCAGCCCCGGACAGGCGAGCACTGAAGCTTTCTTT. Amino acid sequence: CASSPGQASTEAFF.

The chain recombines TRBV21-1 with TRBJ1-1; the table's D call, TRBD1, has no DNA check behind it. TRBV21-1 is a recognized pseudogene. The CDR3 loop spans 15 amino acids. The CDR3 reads CASSPGQGIFTEAFF. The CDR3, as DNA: TGTGCCAGCAGCCCCGGACAGGGGATTTTCACTGAAGCTTTCTTT.

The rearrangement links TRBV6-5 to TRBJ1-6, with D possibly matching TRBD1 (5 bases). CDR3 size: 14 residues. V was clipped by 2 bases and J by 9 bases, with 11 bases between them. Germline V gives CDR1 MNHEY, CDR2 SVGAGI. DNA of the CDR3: TGTGCCAGCAGTTACAGGGGCGCTGGTTCACCCCTCCACTTT. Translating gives CASSYRGAGSPLHF.

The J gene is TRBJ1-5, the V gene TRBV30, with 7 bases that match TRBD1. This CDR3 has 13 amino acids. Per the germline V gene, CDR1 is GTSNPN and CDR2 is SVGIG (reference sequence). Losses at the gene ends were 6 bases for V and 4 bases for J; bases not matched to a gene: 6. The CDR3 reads CACRGQVNQPQHF. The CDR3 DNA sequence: TGTGCCTGCCGAGGACAGGTAAATCAGCCCCAGCATTTT.

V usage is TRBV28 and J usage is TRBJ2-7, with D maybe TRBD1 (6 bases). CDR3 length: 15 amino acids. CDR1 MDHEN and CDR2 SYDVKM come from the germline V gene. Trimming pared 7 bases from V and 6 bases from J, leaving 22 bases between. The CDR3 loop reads CASTQGRQVVGEQYF. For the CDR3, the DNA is TGTGCCAGCACCCAAGGGAGACAGGTTGTCGGCGAGCAGTACTTC.

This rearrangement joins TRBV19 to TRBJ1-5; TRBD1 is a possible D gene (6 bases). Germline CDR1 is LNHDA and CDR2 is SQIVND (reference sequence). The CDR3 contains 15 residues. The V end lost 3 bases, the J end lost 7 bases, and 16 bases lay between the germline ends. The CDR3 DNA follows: TGTGCCAGTAGTATCTGGGACAACTCGGGGCAGCCCCAGCATTTT. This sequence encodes CASSIWDNSGQPQHF.

DNA of the CDR3: TGTGCCAGCAGCCTAGGGACAGGCCAAGGGGAGCAGTACTTC. It yields the protein CASSLGTGQGEQYF. The V call is TRBV3-1 (or the pseudogene TRBV3-2), the J call TRBJ2-7; 8 positions agree with TRBD1. Germline CDR1 is LGHDT and CDR2 is YNNKEL (reference sequence). Losses at the gene ends were 4 bases for V and 7 bases for J; bases not matched to a gene: 9. CDR3 size: 14 residues.

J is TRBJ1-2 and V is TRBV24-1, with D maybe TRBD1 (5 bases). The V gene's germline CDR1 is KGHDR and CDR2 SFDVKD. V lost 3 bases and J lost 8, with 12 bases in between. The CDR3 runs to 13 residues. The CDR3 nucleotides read TGTGCCACCAGTGATCAGGGCCTTGGAGGCTACACCTTC. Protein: CATSDQGLGGYTF.

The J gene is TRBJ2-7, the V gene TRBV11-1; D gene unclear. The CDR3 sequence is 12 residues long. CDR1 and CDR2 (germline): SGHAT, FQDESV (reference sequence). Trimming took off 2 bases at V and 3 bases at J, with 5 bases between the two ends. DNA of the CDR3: TGTGCCAGCAGCTTAAACGGCTACGAGCAGTACTTC. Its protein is CASSLNGYEQYF.

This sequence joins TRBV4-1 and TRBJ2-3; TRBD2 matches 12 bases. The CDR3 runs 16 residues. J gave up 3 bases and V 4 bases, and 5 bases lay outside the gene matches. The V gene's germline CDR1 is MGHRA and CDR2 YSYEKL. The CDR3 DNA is TGCGCCAGCAGCCTCTGGACTAGCGGGGTGACAGATACGCAGTATTTT. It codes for CASSLWTSGVTDTQYF.

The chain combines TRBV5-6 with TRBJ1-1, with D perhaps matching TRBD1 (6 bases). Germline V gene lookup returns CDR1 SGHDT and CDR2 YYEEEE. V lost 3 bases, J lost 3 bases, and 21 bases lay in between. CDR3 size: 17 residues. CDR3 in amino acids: CASSSLGTGGGYTEAFF. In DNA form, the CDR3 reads TGTGCCAGCAGCTCTCTCGGGACGGGGGGCGGGTACACTGAAGCTTTCTTT.